These T cell receptor beta chains were read from a single sample in a study of neurological immune-mediated disorders. TCRdb re-derived calls from the 5' RACE reads in MiXCR, one entry per CDR3 protein. This sample carries 44,000 or so distinct CDR3 sequences, under 6.5% of them seen once, and the ten largest clones take about 0.5%. Sequencing input: CD4+ T cells from blood. The receptors come from a woman in her thirties or forties in good health. Both conserved end residues are part of each CDR3. Each record gives: clone size, J gene, D gene, V gene, CDR3 protein, CDR3 DNA. The D gene is left open where the match is weak. Some rows have no size entry. The others give once, few or many, or a class for an expanded clone.

size: .
J: TRBJ1-1
D: TRBD1
V: TRBV7-9
CDR3: CASSFSGTGLTEAFF
DNA: TGTGCCAGCAGCTTTTCCGGGACAGGGTTGACTGAAGCTTTCTTT

size: many
J: TRBJ1-2
D: .
V: TRBV12-3/TRBV12-4
CDR3: CASSLTARRSDLGYTF
DNA: TGTGCCAGCAGTTTGACGGCACGTCGTAGTGACTTGGGCTACACCTTC

size: many
J: TRBJ2-7
D: .
V: TRBV5-1
CDR3: CASSFTGQAYEQYF
DNA: TGCGCCAGCAGCTTCACGGGACAAGCCTACGAGCAGTACTTC

size: many
J: TRBJ2-1
D: .
V: TRBV15
CDR3: CATSRDFGGYNEQFF
DNA: TGTGCCACCAGCAGAGACTTCGGGGGCTACAATGAGCAGTTCTTC

size: many
J: TRBJ2-1
D: TRBD2
V: TRBV5-1
CDR3: CASSLGSSGREYNEQFF
DNA: TGCGCCAGCAGCTTGGGCTCTAGCGGAAGGGAATACAATGAGCAGTTCTTC

size: many
J: TRBJ1-1
D: TRBD1
V: TRBV5-1
CDR3: CASSGRDSPSGEAFF
DNA: TGCGCCAGCAGCGGCCGGGACAGTCCGTCGGGGGAAGCTTTCTTT

size: many
J: TRBJ2-2
D: TRBD2
V: TRBV11-3
CDR3: CASSPPGGRRTGELFF
DNA: TGTGCCAGCAGCCCCCCTGGCGGGAGGAGGACCGGGGAGCTGTTTTTT

size: many
J: TRBJ1-6
D: .
V: TRBV20-1
CDR3: CSAARARDSPLHF
DNA: TGCAGTGCCGCCCGGGCCAGGGATTCACCCCTCCACTTT

size: many
J: TRBJ2-2
D: TRBD2
V: TRBV9
CDR3: CASSPRGGAVSTGELFF
DNA: TGTGCCAGCAGCCCTCGGGGGGGCGCCGTGAGCACCGGGGAGCTGTTTTTT

size: many
J: TRBJ1-5
D: .
V: TRBV20-1
CDR3: CSARDWGTGGQPQHF
DNA: TGCAGTGCTAGAGATTGGGGAACGGGAGGTCAGCCCCAGCATTTT

size: many
J: TRBJ2-3
D: TRBD2
V: TRBV5-1
CDR3: CASSFLSSGRSTDTQYF
DNA: TGCGCCAGCAGCTTTTTATCTAGCGGGAGGAGCACAGATACGCAGTATTTT

size: many
J: TRBJ2-2
D: TRBD2
V: TRBV5-1
CDR3: CASSLGRASGSKTGELFF
DNA: TGCGCCAGCAGCTTGGGCCGCGCTAGCGGGAGTAAAACCGGGGAGCTGTTTTTT

size: many
J: TRBJ2-1
D: TRBD1
V: TRBV20-1
CDR3: CRPGQEQFF
DNA: TGCAGGCCGGGACAGGAGCAGTTCTTC

size: many
J: TRBJ1-1
D: .
V: TRBV7-2
CDR3: CASSLWLSTEAFF
DNA: TGTGCCAGCAGCCTTTGGCTCAGCACTGAAGCTTTCTTT

size: many
J: TRBJ1-1
D: .
V: TRBV15
CDR3: CATGVEMNTEAFF
DNA: TGTGCCACGGGGGTGGAGATGAACACTGAAGCTTTCTTT

size: many
J: TRBJ1-1
D: .
V: TRBV20-1
CDR3: CSARDMRHLNTEAFF
DNA: TGCAGTGCTAGAGATATGAGACACTTGAACACTGAAGCTTTCTTT

size: many
J: TRBJ2-5
D: TRBD1
V: TRBV5-1
CDR3: CASSSGTGFKETQYF
DNA: TGCGCCAGCAGCTCCGGGACAGGTTTTAAAGAGACCCAGTACTTC

size: few
J: TRBJ2-3
D: .
V: TRBV7-2
CDR3: CASSLEASTDTQYF
DNA: TGTGCCAGCAGCTTAGAGGCCAGCACAGATACGCAGTATTTT

size: many
J: TRBJ2-7
D: .
V: TRBV5-1
CDR3: CASSFGQGVYEQYF
DNA: TGCGCCAGCAGCTTTGGGCAGGGCGTATACGAGCAGTACTTC

size: .
J: TRBJ2-7
D: .
V: TRBV28
CDR3: CASSLGLSYEQYF
DNA: TGTGCCAGCAGTTTGGGTCTCTCCTACGAGCAGTACTTC

size: many
J: TRBJ1-1
D: .
V: TRBV5-5
CDR3: CASSYSGGHYTEAFF
DNA: TGTGCCAGCAGCTACTCCGGGGGACATTACACTGAAGCTTTCTTT

size: .
J: TRBJ2-1
D: .
V: TRBV7-8
CDR3: CASSRAGTGQFF
DNA: TGTGCCAGCAGCCGGGCCGGGACGGGCCAGTTCTTC

size: many
J: TRBJ2-7
D: .
V: TRBV5-1
CDR3: CASSLGGALSYEQYF
DNA: TGCGCCAGCAGCTTGGGGGGGGCCCTATCCTACGAGCAGTACTTC

size: many
J: TRBJ1-5
D: .
V: TRBV5-5
CDR3: CASSLFGRGKSSNQPQHF
DNA: TGTGCCAGCAGCTTGTTTGGCAGGGGAAAGAGTAGCAATCAGCCCCAGCATTTT

size: many
J: TRBJ1-5
D: TRBD1
V: TRBV20-1
CDR3: CSAEDRGPNQPQHF
DNA: TGCAGTGCTGAGGACAGGGGGCCCAATCAGCCCCAGCATTTT

size: many
J: TRBJ2-3
D: TRBD1
V: TRBV20-1
CDR3: CSAQTGRGTDTQYF
DNA: TGCAGTGCCCAGACAGGGCGGGGCACAGATACGCAGTATTTT

size: many
J: TRBJ2-5
D: .
V: TRBV6-6
CDR3: CASSYQVLETQYF
DNA: TGTGCCAGCAGTTACCAGGTCTTAGAGACCCAGTACTTC

size: .
J: TRBJ1-1
D: .
V: TRBV28
CDR3: CASSGTLGRNTEAFF
DNA: TGTGCCAGCAGCGGGACACTCGGGAGGAACACTGAAGCTTTCTTT

size: medium-sized
J: TRBJ2-2
D: .
V: TRBV24-1
CDR3: CATSQAGELFF
DNA: TGTGCCACCTCACAGGCCGGGGAGCTGTTTTTT

size: many
J: TRBJ2-3
D: TRBD2
V: TRBV5-6
CDR3: CASRGRVETTQYF
DNA: TGTGCCAGCAGGGGGAGGGTGGAGACGACGCAGTATTTT

size: many
J: TRBJ1-2
D: TRBD1
V: TRBV27
CDR3: CASRVDRAYGYTF
DNA: TGTGCCAGCAGAGTTGACAGGGCTTATGGCTACACCTTC

size: many
J: TRBJ2-7
D: .
V: TRBV5-4
CDR3: CASSSDIGREQYF
DNA: TGTGCCAGCAGCTCCGACATAGGGCGGGAGCAGTACTTC

size: many
J: TRBJ2-3
D: .
V: TRBV7-2
CDR3: CASSLTPTGADTQYF
DNA: TGTGCCAGCAGCTTAACCCCCACGGGGGCAGATACGCAGTATTTT

size: many
J: TRBJ2-1
D: .
V: TRBV21-1
CDR3: CASSKREASSNEQFF
DNA: TGTGCCAGCAGCAAGCGGGAGGCTTCCTCCAATGAGCAGTTCTTC

size: many
J: TRBJ1-2
D: TRBD1
V: TRBV4-1
CDR3: CASSQVTGNFYGYTF
DNA: TGCGCCAGCAGCCAAGTGACAGGGAATTTCTATGGCTACACCTTC

size: many
J: TRBJ2-3
D: .
V: TRBV2
CDR3: CASTRQRTATSTDTQYF
DNA: TGTGCCAGCACCCGACAAAGGACGGCTACTAGCACAGATACGCAGTATTTT

size: .
J: TRBJ2-7
D: .
V: TRBV20-1
CDR3: CSARSASGKGEQYF
DNA: TGCAGTGCTAGATCTGCCTCAGGGAAGGGCGAGCAGTACTTC

size: many
J: TRBJ1-3
D: .
V: TRBV7-8
CDR3: CASSLEDRGNTIYF
DNA: TGTGCCAGCAGCTTAGAAGATCGTGGAAACACCATATATTTT

size: few
J: TRBJ1-4
D: TRBD1
V: TRBV6-6
CDR3: CASSYRGRTTNEKLFF
DNA: TGTGCCAGCAGTTACAGGGGGCGAACTACTAATGAAAAACTGTTTTTT

size: many
J: TRBJ2-3
D: .
V: TRBV7-9
CDR3: CASSFTSDTQYF
DNA: TGTGCCAGCAGCTTTACTTCAGATACGCAGTATTTT

size: many
J: TRBJ1-1
D: .
V: TRBV24-1
CDR3: CATNGGGNTEAFF
DNA: TGTGCCACAAACGGGGGAGGCAACACTGAAGCTTTCTTT

size: many
J: TRBJ2-7
D: .
V: TRBV7-2
CDR3: CASSPPWAPYEQYF
DNA: TGTGCCAGCAGCCCGCCCTGGGCCCCCTACGAGCAGTACTTC

size: few
J: TRBJ2-2
D: .
V: TRBV10-3
CDR3: CAISETTNTGELFF
DNA: TGTGCCATCAGTGAGACCACGAACACCGGGGAGCTGTTTTTT

size: many
J: TRBJ2-4
D: TRBD1
V: TRBV11-2
CDR3: CASSLGTGKASF
DNA: TGTGCCAGCAGCTTAGGGACAGGGAAGGCTTCTTTC

size: many
J: TRBJ1-1
D: .
V: TRBV29-1
CDR3: CSGQTGNTEAFF
DNA: TGCAGCGGCCAGACCGGGAACACTGAAGCTTTCTTT

size: many
J: TRBJ1-1
D: .
V: TRBV18
CDR3: CASSPSTEAFF
DNA: TGTGCCAGCTCACCATCTACTGAAGCTTTCTTT

size: many
J: TRBJ2-3
D: .
V: TRBV5-1
CDR3: CASSSAAASTDTQYF
DNA: TGCGCCAGCAGCTCGGCGGCCGCAAGCACAGATACGCAGTATTTT

size: many
J: TRBJ2-7
D: .
V: TRBV6-6
CDR3: CASSYSTFGHLYEQYF
DNA: TGTGCCAGCAGTTACTCGACTTTCGGACACCTCTACGAGCAGTACTTC

size: many
J: TRBJ1-5
D: .
V: TRBV28
CDR3: CASSLTGPQGQPQHF
DNA: TGTGCCAGCAGTTTAACAGGGCCCCAGGGACAGCCCCAGCATTTT

size: many
J: TRBJ2-2
D: .
V: TRBV28
CDR3: CASNLGGANTGELFF
DNA: TGTGCCAGCAACCTTGGGGGCGCGAACACCGGGGAGCTGTTTTTT

size: many
J: TRBJ2-1
D: TRBD2
V: TRBV20-1
CDR3: CSASRGTSGSSYNEQFF
DNA: TGCAGTGCTAGCCGGGGGACTAGCGGTAGCTCCTACAATGAGCAGTTCTTC

size: many
J: TRBJ2-1
D: .
V: TRBV20-1
CDR3: CSARVPALNNEQFF
DNA: TGCAGTGCTAGAGTGCCAGCTTTAAACAATGAGCAGTTCTTC

size: many
J: TRBJ2-7
D: TRBD1
V: TRBV16
CDR3: CASSSYQGVVGEQYF
DNA: TGTGCCAGCAGCTCCTATCAGGGGGTTGTGGGCGAGCAGTACTTC

size: many
J: TRBJ1-2
D: .
V: TRBV6-1
CDR3: CASSEGGGQATF
DNA: TGTGCCAGCAGTGAAGGAGGAGGGCAGGCCACCTTC

size: many
J: TRBJ2-1
D: .
V: TRBV24-1
CDR3: CATSDLNGNEQFF
DNA: TGTGCCACCAGTGATTTGAATGGGAATGAGCAGTTCTTC